This T cell receptor (beta chain) stems from a study of T-cell reconstitution after alpha-beta-depleted transplantation in children. V gave up 4 bases and J gave up 4 bases; unmatched junction bases: 4. The CDR3 runs 15 residues. CDR1 and CDR2 (germline): SGHNT, YENEEA. This clonotype was seen many times. Library preparation (for TCRbeta) was performed with unique molecular identifiers. Each CDR3 protein is one row after TCRdb ran MiXCR on the PCR reads. The sample has a few hundred thousand distinct CDR3 sequences; roughly a tenth are singletons. The V call is TRBV11-3, the J call TRBJ2-2; 9 positions match TRBD2. Material: PBMCs, obtained before TCRalphabeta/CD19-depleted stem cell transplant. This TCR derives from a child less than two years old with acute myeloid leukemia, due to receive a stem cell transplant. The CDR3 loop reads CASSYSGSGTGELFF. CDR3 sequence (DNA): TGTGCCAGCAGCTATAGCGGGAGCGGCACCGGGGAGCTGTTTTTT.